A single sample gave rise to the 22 T cell receptor beta chains below, sequenced in a study of radiation and T cells in renal cell carcinoma. As to time point: baseline pretreatment blood. The treatment is: 15 Gy SBRT to primary tumor, nephrectomy 4 weeks later. The protocol was immunoSEQ multiplex PCR, while the TCRdb copy is restricted to in-frame clones and leaves out a portion. The data contain tens of thousands of clones, roughly 80% of them singletons. The material was blood, obtained from a patient whose treatment included radiotherapy and nephrectomy. All receptors derive from a woman aged 70 to 79 with renal cell carcinoma.

The V gene is TRBV7-9, the J gene TRBJ2-2; D ambiguous. In germline, CDR1 is SEHNR, CDR2 FQNEAQ (reference sequence). The V end lost 5 bases, the J end lost 5 bases, and 12 bases lay between the germline ends. The CDR3 totals 14 residues. In nucleotides, the CDR3 is TGTGCCAGCAGCCCACCTCTAGTGACCGGGGAGCTGTTTTTT. Encoded protein: CASSPPLVTGELFF.

The CDR3 DNA follows: TGCGCCAGCAGCTTTCAACTAGCGGGGGGCTACCAAGAGACCCAGTACTTC. This gives the protein CASSFQLAGGYQETQYF. The chain joins TRBV5-1 to TRBJ2-5, with TRBD2 identical over 12 bases. The CDR3 is 17 amino acids. Germline values: CDR1 SGHRS, CDR2 YFSETQ. Losses at the gene ends were 2 bases for V and 0 bases for J; bases not matched to a gene: 5.

The chain joins TRBV5-1 to TRBJ2-3; 10 nucleotides agree with TRBD2. The CDR3 covers 17 residues. V gave up 3 bases and J gave up 0 bases; unmatched junction bases: 7. The germline gives CDR1 SGHRS, CDR2 YFSETQ. The CDR3 DNA is TGCGCCAGCAGCTCACGACTAGCGGGTCCTAGCACAGATACGCAGTATTTT. Translation gives CASSSRLAGPSTDTQYF.

The V and J genes are TRBV5-1 and TRBJ2-7, with D uncertain. Germline V lookup: CDR1 SGHRS, CDR2 YFSETQ. Trimming stripped 0 bases from V and 0 bases from J, with 10 bases between. This CDR3 contains 15 residues. CDR3 residues: CASSLAAANSYEQYF. As DNA, the CDR3 is TGCGCCAGCAGCTTGGCCGCAGCGAACTCCTACGAGCAGTACTTC. The variable domain in full, with the rest retrieved from reference TRBV5-1 and TRBJ2-7, is KAGVTQTPRYLIKTRGQQVTLSCSPISGHRSVSWYQQTPGQGLQFLFEYFSETQRNKGNFPGRFSGRQFSNSRSEMNVSTLELGDSALYLCASSLAAANSYEQYFGPGTRLTVT.

The chain couples TRBV5-5 to TRBJ2-7; D possibly corresponds to TRBD2 (6 bases). This CDR3 comprises 15 residues. Between the trimmed V and J ends, which lost 4 bases and 0 bases, there was a span of 14 bases. The germline gives CDR1 SGHKS, CDR2 YYEKEE (reference sequence). The CDR3 DNA sequence: TGTGCCAGCAGCCAACTCGGGGGAGGCTCCTACGAGCAGTACTTC. Its protein product is CASSQLGGGSYEQYF.

The rearrangement joins TRBV2 to TRBJ1-5; TRBD1 matches at 7 bases. V shed 6 bases, J shed 3 bases, and the junction held 8 bases outside the gene matches. The CDR3 sequence is 15 residues long. Germline V gene lookup returns CDR1 SNHLY and CDR2 FYNNEI. DNA of the CDR3: TGTGCCAGCAGAAGCGAGGGACAGTTCAATCAGCCCCAGCATTTT. Encoded protein: CASRSEGQFNQPQHF.

V gene TRBV7-9 combines with J gene TRBJ2-7; D tentatively reads TRBD1 or TRBD2 (5 bases each). CDR3 length equals 14 residues. Germline-derived CDR1 and CDR2 are SEHNR and FQNEAQ (reference sequence). Trimming removed 4 bases from V and 2 bases from J, with 12 bases in between. The CDR3 sequence is CASSSGTAAYEQYF. CDR3 sequence (DNA): TGTGCCAGCAGCTCCGGGACGGCAGCCTACGAGCAGTACTTC.

The chain links TRBV5-5 to TRBJ2-3, with D unclear. Germline V gene lookup returns CDR1 SGHKS and CDR2 YYEKEE (reference sequence). CDR3 length: 12 amino acids. Trimming left V 2 bases short and J 6 bases short, with 7 bases between. CDR3 DNA: TGTGCCAGCAGCTTTCCGCGGGATACGCAGTATTTT. Translated: CASSFPRDTQYF.

The rearrangement links TRBV5-1 to TRBJ2-7; no clear D gene. CDR1 is SGHRS and CDR2 is YFSETQ in the germline V gene. This CDR3 has 13 residues. The V and J ends lost 0 bases and 2 bases respectively, with 6 bases between them. CDR3 amino acids: CASSLDLTYEQYF. In DNA, the CDR3 is TGCGCCAGCAGCTTGGACCTTACCTACGAGCAGTACTTC.

The chain employs TRBV11-2 and TRBJ2-3, with 10 bases that match TRBD2. This CDR3 has 16 residues. Germline V gives CDR1 SGHAT, CDR2 FQNNGV. Trimming cost V 5 bases and J 5 bases; bases outside gene matches: 10. CDR3 region: CASSPSPSGGKDTQYF. The CDR3 DNA reads as TGTGCCAGCAGCCCCTCCCCTAGCGGGGGTAAAGATACGCAGTATTTT.

The chain carries TRBV27 and TRBJ2-7; 7 bases are shared with TRBD1. V shed 5 bases, J shed 2 bases, and the junction held 12 bases outside the gene matches. In germline, CDR1 is MNHEY, CDR2 SMNVEV (reference sequence). CDR3 length: 16 residues. CDR3 DNA sequence: TGTGCCAGCAGTGTTTCCGTAGGACAGGTTACCTACGAGCAGTACTTC. Translating it yields CASSVSVGQVTYEQYF.

The J gene is TRBJ1-6, the V gene TRBV27; 9 bases match TRBD1. V dropped 5 bases and J dropped 8; count of bases not matched to a gene: 7. The CDR3 spans 15 residues. Looked up from germline, CDR1 is MNHEY and CDR2 is SMNVEV (reference sequence). The CDR3 sequence is CASSPGTGGYSPLHF. The DNA for the CDR3 is TGTGCCAGCAGTCCAGGCACAGGGGGCTATTCACCCCTCCACTTT.

V gene TRBV4-1 combines with J gene TRBJ1-6, with no clear D. Germline V CDR1 and CDR2: MGHRA, YSYEKL. This CDR3 has 16 amino acids. Trimming pared 0 bases from V and 5 bases from J, leaving 11 bases between. CDR3 sequence reads: CASSQDWTVDNSPLHF. CDR3 nucleotide sequence: TGCGCCAGCAGCCAAGATTGGACGGTGGATAATTCACCCCTCCACTTT.

V gene TRBV10-3 combines with J gene TRBJ1-2; D may be TRBD1 (5 bases). Germline CDR1 reads ENHRY; CDR2 reads SYGVKD. The CDR3 length is 13 residues. V was pared by 4 bases and J by 4 bases, with 10 bases between. CDR3 sequence (DNA): TGTGCCATCAGTGGGATCGACAGCTATGGCTACACCTTC. Translating it yields CAISGIDSYGYTF.

The chain links TRBV11-2 to TRBJ2-1; 15 positions match TRBD2. Unmatched junction bases numbered 8, after V lost 8 bases and J lost 0 bases. This CDR3 region has 18 residues. Germline V gene lookup returns CDR1 SGHAT and CDR2 FQNNGV. The CDR3 DNA reads TGTGCCAGCTCCTGGGGGACTAGCGGGAGGAGCTCCTACAATGAGCAGTTCTTC. Its translation is CASSWGTSGRSSYNEQFF.

The chain has TRBV6-6 and TRBJ2-3; D is possibly TRBD2 (6 bases). CDR1 is MNHNY and CDR2 is SVGAGI in the germline V gene (reference sequence). Trimming removed 2 bases from V and 5 bases from J, with 14 bases in between. The CDR3 runs to 15 residues. The CDR3 DNA is TGTGCCAGCAGTTACCCGGAGGGCGGAAAAGATACGCAGTATTTT. Translation gives CASSYPEGGKDTQYF.

The chain has TRBV9 and TRBJ2-7; TRBD2 matches 10 bases. V trimming: 7 bases; J trimming: 5 bases; junction bases outside the gene matches: 15. From germline, CDR1 is SGDLS and CDR2 YYNGEE. There are 16 residues in the CDR3. CDR3 bases: TGTGCCAGCCCTCGTCCCCCTAGCGGGAGTTTGCACGAGCAGTACTTC. Translating it yields CASPRPPSGSLHEQYF.

This clone was observed a single time. This rearrangement joins TRBV7-2 to TRBJ2-3, with 7 bases identical to TRBD2. Unmatched junction bases numbered 7, after V lost 6 bases and J lost 4 bases. The CDR3 totals 14 residues. Per the germline V gene, CDR1 is SGHTA and CDR2 is FQGNSA. The CDR3 loop is CASSPQRDADTQYF. CDR3 nucleotides: TGTGCCAGCAGTCCCCAGCGGGATGCAGATACGCAGTATTTT.

The gene calls are TRBV29-1 and TRBJ2-5; 8 bases line up with TRBD2. The CDR3 extends over 14 amino acids. V gave up 4 bases and J gave up 2 bases; unmatched junction bases: 6. The germline V gene has CDR1 SQVTM and CDR2 ANQGSEA. CDR3 protein: CSVVGGAGQETQYF. CDR3 sequence (DNA): TGCAGCGTTGTCGGGGGGGCAGGGCAAGAGACCCAGTACTTC.

This chain connects TRBV2 to TRBJ2-3; 9 nucleotides align to TRBD2. This CDR3 comprises 15 residues. Germline lookup yields CDR1 SNHLY and CDR2 FYNNEI. V shed 4 bases, J shed 1 base, and the junction held 3 bases outside the gene matches. CDR3 loop: CASSVSSGGTDTQYF. CDR3 coding DNA: TGTGCCAGCAGTGTTTCTAGCGGGGGCACAGATACGCAGTATTTT. The entire variable domain, with the rest obtained from reference TRBV2 and TRBJ2-3, is as follows: EPEVTQTPSHQVTQMGQEVILRCVPISNHLYFYWYRQILGQKVEFLVSFYNNEISEKSEIFDDQFSVERPDGSNFTLKIRSTKLEDSAMYFCASSVSSGGTDTQYFGPGTRLTVL.

The sample holds one count of this clone. The DNA of the CDR3 is TGTGCCAGCAGCTTACACGACCGAGTCATGAATGGCTACACCTTC. Translating gives CASSLHDRVMNGYTF. The V gene is TRBV7-8, the J gene TRBJ1-2; unclear D gene. The CDR3 extends over 15 amino acids. V dropped 2 bases and J dropped 6 bases, with 16 bases sitting between them. Germline V gene sequence: CDR1 SGHVS, CDR2 FQNEAQ.

The chain employs TRBV27 and TRBJ2-3; no reliable D call. V was shortened by 4 bases and J by 4 bases, with 9 bases between the two germline ends. Germline V gives CDR1 MNHEY, CDR2 SMNVEV (reference sequence). The CDR3 has 13 residues. The CDR3 nucleotides are TGTGCCAGCAGTTACGCGCCTTCAGATACGCAGTATTTT. Protein product: CASSYAPSDTQYF.